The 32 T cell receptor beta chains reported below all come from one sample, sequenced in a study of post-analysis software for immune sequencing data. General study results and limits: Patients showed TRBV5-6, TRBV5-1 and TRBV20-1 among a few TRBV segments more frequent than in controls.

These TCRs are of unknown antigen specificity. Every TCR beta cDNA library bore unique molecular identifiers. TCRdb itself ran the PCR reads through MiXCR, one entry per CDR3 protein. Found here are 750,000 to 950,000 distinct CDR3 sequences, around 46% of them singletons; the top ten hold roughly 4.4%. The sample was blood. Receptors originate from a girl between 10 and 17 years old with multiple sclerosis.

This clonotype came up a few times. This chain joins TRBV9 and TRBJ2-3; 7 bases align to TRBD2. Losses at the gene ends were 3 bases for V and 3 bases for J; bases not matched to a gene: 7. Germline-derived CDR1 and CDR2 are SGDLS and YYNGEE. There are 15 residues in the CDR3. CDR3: CASSGLADPTDTQYF. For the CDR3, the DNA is TGTGCCAGCAGCGGTCTAGCGGACCCAACAGATACGCAGTATTTT.

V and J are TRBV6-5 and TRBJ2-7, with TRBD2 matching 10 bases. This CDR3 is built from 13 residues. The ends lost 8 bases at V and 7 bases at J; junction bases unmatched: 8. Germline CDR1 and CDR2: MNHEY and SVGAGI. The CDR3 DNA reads TGTGCCAGCTCTCAGCGGGAGGGCTATGAGCAGTACTTC. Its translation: CASSQREGYEQYF.

The CDR3 bases are TGCAGCGTAACTTGGGGGGCCTCCTACGAGCAGTACTTC. Translated: CSVTWGASYEQYF. The V call is TRBV29-1, the J call TRBJ2-7; either TRBD1 or TRBD2 may supply D (6 bases each). The CDR3 covers 13 residues. Trimming cost V 6 bases and J 0 bases, with 12 bases left between them. Per germline, CDR1 SQVTM and CDR2 ANQGSEA.

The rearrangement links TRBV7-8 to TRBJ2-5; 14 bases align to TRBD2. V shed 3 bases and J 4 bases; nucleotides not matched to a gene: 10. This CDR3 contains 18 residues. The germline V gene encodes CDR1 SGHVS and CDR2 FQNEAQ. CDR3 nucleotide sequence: TGTGCCAGCAGCTTCGGGGGACTAGCGGGAGAGGGCGGAGAGACCCAGTACTTC. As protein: CASSFGGLAGEGGETQYF.

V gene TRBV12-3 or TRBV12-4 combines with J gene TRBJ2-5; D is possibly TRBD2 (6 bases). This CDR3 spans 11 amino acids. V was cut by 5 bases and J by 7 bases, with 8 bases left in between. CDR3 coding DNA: TGTGCCAGCAGTATCGGGGGGACCCAGTACTTC. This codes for CASSIGGTQYF.

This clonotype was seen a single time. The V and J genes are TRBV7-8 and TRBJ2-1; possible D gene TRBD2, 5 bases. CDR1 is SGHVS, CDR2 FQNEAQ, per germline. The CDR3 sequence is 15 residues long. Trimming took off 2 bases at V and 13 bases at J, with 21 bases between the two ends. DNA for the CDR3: TGTGCCAGCAGCTTACCCCCGCTAGCCCCAAAGGAACAGTTCTTC. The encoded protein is CASSLPPLAPKEQFF. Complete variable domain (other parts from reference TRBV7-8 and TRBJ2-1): GAGVSQSPRYKVAKRGQDVALRCDPISGHVSLFWYQQALGQGPEFLTYFQNEAQLDKSGLPSDRFFAERPEGSVSTLKIQRTQQEDSAVYLCASSLPPLAPKEQFFGPGTRLTVL.

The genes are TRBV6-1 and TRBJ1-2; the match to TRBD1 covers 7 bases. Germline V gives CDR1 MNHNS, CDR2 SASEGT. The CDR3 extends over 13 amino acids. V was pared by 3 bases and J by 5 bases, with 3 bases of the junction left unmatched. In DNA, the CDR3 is TGTGCCAGCAGTGATAGGGACAGTTATGGCTACACCTTC. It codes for CASSDRDSYGYTF.

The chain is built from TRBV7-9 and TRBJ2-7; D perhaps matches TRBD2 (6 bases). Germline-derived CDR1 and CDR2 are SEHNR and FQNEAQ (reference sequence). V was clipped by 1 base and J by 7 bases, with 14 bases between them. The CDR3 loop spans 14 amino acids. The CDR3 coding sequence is TGTGCCAGCAGCTTAGGGGGACTCGCGAAAGAGCAGTACTTC. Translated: CASSLGGLAKEQYF.

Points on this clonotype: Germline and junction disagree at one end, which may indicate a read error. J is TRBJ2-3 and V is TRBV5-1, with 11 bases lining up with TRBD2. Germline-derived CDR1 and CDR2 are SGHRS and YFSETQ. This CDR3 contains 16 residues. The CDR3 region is CASSLGLAGGTDAQYF. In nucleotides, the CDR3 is TGCGCCAGCAGCTTGGGGCTAGCGGGAGGAACAGATGCGCAGTATTTT.

The CDR3 region is CASSLGLASSTGELFF. Here the CDR3 DNA reads TGTGCCAGCAGCTTAGGCCTAGCGTCGAGCACCGGGGAGCTGTTTTTT. The chain combines TRBV7-3 with TRBJ2-2; weak D call: TRBD2 (6 bases). Trimming left V 2 bases short and J 4 bases short, with 14 bases between. The length of the CDR3 is 16 residues. Germline values: CDR1 SGHTA, CDR2 FQGTGA.

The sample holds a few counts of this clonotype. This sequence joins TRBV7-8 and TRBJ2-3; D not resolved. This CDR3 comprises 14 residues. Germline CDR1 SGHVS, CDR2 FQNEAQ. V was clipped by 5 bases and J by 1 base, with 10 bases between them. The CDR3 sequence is CASSTRLGTDTQYF. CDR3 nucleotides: TGTGCCAGCAGCACAAGACTCGGCACAGATACGCAGTATTTT.

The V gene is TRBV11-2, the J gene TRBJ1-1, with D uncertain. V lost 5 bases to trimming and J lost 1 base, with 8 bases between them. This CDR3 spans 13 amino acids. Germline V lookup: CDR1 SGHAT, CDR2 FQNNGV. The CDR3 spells CASSGPPNTEAFF. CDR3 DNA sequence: TGTGCCAGCAGCGGGCCCCCGAACACTGAAGCTTTCTTT.

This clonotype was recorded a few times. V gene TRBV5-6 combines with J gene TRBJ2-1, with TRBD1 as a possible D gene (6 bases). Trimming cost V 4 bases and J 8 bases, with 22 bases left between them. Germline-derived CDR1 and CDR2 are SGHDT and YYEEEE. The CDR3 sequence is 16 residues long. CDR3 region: CASSPTLTGRSDEQFF. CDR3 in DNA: TGTGCCAGCAGCCCCACCCTAACAGGGCGGTCCGATGAGCAGTTCTTC.

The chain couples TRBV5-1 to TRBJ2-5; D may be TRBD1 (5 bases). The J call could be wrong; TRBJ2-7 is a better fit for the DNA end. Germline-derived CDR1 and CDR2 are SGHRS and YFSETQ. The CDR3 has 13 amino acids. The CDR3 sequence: CASSSRTSDEQYF. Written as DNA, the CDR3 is TGCGCCAGCAGCTCCCGGACATCCGACGAGCAGTACTTC.

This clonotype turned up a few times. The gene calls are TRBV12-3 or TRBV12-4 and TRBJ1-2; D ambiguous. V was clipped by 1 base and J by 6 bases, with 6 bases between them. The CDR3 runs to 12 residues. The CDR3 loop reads CASSLGRHGYTF. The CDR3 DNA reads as TGTGCCAGCAGTTTAGGTAGACATGGCTACACCTTC.

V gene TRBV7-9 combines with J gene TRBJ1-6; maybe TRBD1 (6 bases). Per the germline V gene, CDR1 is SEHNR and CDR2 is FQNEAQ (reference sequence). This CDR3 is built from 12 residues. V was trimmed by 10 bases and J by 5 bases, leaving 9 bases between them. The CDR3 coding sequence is TGTGCCATACAGGGTGATAATTCACCCCTCCACTTT. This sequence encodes CAIQGDNSPLHF.

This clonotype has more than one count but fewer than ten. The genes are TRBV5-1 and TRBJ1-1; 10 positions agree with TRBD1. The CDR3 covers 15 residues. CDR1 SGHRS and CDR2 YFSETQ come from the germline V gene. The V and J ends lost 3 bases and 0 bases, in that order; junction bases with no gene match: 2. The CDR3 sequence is CASSYGQGVNTEAFF. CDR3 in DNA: TGCGCCAGCAGCTATGGACAGGGGGTGAACACTGAAGCTTTCTTT.

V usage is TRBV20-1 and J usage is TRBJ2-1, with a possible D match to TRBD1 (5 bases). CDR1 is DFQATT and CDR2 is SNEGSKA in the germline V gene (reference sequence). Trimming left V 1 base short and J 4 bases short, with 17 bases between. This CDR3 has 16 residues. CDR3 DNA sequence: TGCAGTGCTAGAGCCTACGCGGAAGGGGCTTACAATGAGCAGTTCTTC. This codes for CSARAYAEGAYNEQFF.

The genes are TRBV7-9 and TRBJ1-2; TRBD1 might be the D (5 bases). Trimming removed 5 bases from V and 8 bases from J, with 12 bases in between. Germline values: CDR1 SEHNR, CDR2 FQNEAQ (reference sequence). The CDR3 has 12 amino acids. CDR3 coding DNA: TGTGCCAGCAGCACAACCAGGGAGGGCTACACCTTC. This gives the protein CASSTTREGYTF.

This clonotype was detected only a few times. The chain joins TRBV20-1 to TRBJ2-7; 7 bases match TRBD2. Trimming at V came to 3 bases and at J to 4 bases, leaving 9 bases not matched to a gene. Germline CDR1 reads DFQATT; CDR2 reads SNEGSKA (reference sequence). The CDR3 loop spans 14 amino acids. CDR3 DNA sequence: TGCAGTGCTAGTGGGAGGGCGGGGAGATACGAGCAGTACTTC. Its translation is CSASGRAGRYEQYF.

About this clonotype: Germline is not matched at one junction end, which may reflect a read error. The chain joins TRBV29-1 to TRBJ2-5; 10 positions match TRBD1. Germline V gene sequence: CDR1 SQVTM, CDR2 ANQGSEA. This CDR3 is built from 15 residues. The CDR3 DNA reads TGCAGCGCTTCAGGGGGGGACAGGGGTTGGGAGACCCGGTACTTC. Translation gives CSASGGDRGWETRYF.

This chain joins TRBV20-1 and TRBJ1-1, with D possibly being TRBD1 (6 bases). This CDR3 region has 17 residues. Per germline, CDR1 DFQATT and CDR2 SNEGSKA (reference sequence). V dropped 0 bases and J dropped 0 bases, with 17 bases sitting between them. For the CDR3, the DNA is TGCAGTGCTAGAGATGCGAGGGGGGCCAGCTTGAACACTGAAGCTTTCTTT. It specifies CSARDARGASLNTEAFF.

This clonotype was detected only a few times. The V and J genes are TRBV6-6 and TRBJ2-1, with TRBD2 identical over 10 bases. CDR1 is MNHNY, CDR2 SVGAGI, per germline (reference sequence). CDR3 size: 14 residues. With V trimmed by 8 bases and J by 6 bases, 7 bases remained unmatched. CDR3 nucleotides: TGTGCCAGCGCCTGGACTAGCGGAATCAATGAGCAGTTCTTC. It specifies CASAWTSGINEQFF.

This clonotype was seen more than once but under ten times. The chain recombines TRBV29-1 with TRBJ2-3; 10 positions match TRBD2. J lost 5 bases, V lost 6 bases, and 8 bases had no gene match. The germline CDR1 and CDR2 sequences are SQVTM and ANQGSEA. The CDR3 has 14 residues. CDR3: CSVPSSGRVDTQYF. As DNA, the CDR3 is TGCAGCGTGCCCTCTAGCGGGAGAGTAGATACGCAGTATTTT.

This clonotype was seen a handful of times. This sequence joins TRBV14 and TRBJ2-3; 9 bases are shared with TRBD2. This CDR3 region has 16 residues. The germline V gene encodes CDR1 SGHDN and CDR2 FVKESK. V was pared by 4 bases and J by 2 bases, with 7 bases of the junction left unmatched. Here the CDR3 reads CASSLLAGIITDTQYF. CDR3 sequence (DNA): TGTGCCAGCAGCCTCCTAGCGGGGATTATCACAGATACGCAGTATTTT. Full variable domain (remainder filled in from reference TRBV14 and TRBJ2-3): EAGVTQFPSHSVIEKGQTVTLRCDPISGHDNLYWYRRVMGKEIKFLLHFVKESKQDESGMPNNRFLAERTGGTYSTLKVQPAELEDSGVYFCASSLLAGIITDTQYFGPGTRLTVL.

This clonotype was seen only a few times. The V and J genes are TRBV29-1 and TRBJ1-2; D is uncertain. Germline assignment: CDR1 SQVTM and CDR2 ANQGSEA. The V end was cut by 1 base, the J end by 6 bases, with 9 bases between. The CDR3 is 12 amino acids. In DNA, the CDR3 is TGCAGCGTTGAAGGGGCTTCCCATGGCTACACCTTC. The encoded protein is CSVEGASHGYTF.

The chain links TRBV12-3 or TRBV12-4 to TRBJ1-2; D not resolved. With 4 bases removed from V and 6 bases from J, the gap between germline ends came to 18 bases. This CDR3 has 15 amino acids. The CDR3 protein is CASSSAMRRDDGYTF. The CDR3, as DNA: TGTGCCAGCAGTTCGGCCATGAGACGCGACGATGGCTACACCTTC.

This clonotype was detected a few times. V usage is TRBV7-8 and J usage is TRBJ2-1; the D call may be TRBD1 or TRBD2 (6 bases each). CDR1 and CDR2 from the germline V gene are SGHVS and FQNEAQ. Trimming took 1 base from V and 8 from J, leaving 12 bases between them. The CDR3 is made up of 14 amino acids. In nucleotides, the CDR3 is TGTGCCAGCAGCTTAGAGGGGGGAATTGATGAGCAGTTCTTC. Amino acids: CASSLEGGIDEQFF.

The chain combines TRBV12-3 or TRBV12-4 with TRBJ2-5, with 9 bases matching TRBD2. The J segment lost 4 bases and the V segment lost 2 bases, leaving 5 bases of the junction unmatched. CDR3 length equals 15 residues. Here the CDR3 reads CASSLIAGVGETQYF. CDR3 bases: TGTGCCAGCAGTTTAATAGCGGGAGTGGGAGAGACCCAGTACTTC.

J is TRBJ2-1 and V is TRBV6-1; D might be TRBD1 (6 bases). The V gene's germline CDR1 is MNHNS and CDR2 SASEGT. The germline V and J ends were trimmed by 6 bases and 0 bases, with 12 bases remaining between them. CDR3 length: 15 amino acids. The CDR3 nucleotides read TGTGCCAGCAGGGACAGTCCGAGCTCCTACAATGAGCAGTTCTTC. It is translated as CASRDSPSSYNEQFF.

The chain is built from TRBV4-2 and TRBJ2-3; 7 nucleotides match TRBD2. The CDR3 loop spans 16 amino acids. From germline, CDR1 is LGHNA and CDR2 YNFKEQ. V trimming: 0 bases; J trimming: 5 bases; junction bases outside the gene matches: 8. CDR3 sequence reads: CASSQDSAGAGDTQYF. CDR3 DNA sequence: TGTGCCAGCAGCCAAGATTCGGCGGGAGCGGGAGATACGCAGTATTTT.

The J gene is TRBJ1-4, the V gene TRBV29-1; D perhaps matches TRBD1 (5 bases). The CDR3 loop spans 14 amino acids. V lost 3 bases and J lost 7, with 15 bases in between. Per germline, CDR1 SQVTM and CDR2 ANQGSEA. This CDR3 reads CSVEAGRVGEKLFF. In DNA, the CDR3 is TGCAGCGTTGAGGCGGGCAGGGTCGGTGAAAAACTGTTTTTT.